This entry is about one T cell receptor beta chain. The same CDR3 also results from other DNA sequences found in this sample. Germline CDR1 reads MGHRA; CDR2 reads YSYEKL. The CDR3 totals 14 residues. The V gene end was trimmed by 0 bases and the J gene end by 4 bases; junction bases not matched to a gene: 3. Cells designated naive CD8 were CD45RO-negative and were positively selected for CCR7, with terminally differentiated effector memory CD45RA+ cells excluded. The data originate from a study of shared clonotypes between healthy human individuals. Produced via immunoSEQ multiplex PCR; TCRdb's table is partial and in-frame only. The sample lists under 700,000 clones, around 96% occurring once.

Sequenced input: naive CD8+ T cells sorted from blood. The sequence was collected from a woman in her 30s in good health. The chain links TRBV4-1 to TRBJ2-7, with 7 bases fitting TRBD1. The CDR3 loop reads CASSQEQGSYEQYF. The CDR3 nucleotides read TGCGCCAGCAGCCAAGAACAGGGGAGTTACGAGCAGTACTTC.